This is a list of T cell receptor beta chains from one sample in a study of cytomegalovirus exposure and HLA in healthy donors. Assay used: immunoSEQ multiplex PCR; TCRdb lists only in-frame clones, some missing. This sample has tens of thousands of clones, with less than 85% found just once. Sample: PBMCs. The receptors stem from a woman aged 30 to 39 in good health and CMV-seropositive. Both conserved end residues are part of each CDR3. D genes are given only for firm matches. A clone size is listed for some rows: how often the clone was seen (once, few, many), or a class if it is expanded.

TGTTCCAGCGCTCTCACAGGAGCGTTGTCAGAAAAACTGTTTTTT,CSSALTGALSEKLFF,TRBV9,TRBJ1-4,NA,NA
TGTGCCAGCAGCCCACCGAGTCAGGACAGGAACTGTGGCTACACCTTC,CASSPPSQDRNCGYTF,TRBV6-4,TRBJ1-2,NA,TRBD1
TGTGCCAGCAGCCCCGGACAGCGGCCCCCCTACGAGCAGTACTTC,CASSPGQRPPYEQYF,TRBV11-2,TRBJ2-7,NA,NA
TGTGCCAGCAGTGAAGGGACTAGCGGGAGCAATGAGCAGTTCTTC,CASSEGTSGSNEQFF,TRBV6-4,TRBJ2-1,NA,TRBD2
TGTGCCAGCAGCGTGGGACTAGCGGAGCGCTACGAGCAGTACTTC,CASSVGLAERYEQYF,TRBV11-2,TRBJ2-7,NA,TRBD2
TGCAGCGTTGAAGGGGAGTTCCCCTATGGCTACACCTTC,CSVEGEFPYGYTF,TRBV29-1,TRBJ1-2,NA,NA
TGTGCCAGCAGCCAAGCGGGATCAGCAAGTGGCTACACCTTC,CASSQAGSASGYTF,TRBV14,TRBJ1-2,NA,NA
TGTGCCAGCAGCCCCGGGGACAAGTACGAGCAGTACTTC,CASSPGDKYEQYF,TRBV6-6,TRBJ2-7,few,NA
TGCGCCAGCAGCCACCCCGGACAGCCATCCTACGAGCAGTACTTC,CASSHPGQPSYEQYF,TRBV4-1,TRBJ2-7,NA,NA
TGTGCCAGCAGTTCCTTTTCAAGAGGGACAAATGAAAAACTGTTTTTT,CASSSFSRGTNEKLFF,TRBV6-5,TRBJ1-4,NA,NA
TGTGCCACTACAGGGGCAATGGTGTACGAGCAGTACTTC,CATTGAMVYEQYF,TRBV19,TRBJ2-7,NA,TRBD1
TGTGCCAGCAGTGACCAAGGATCGGGAAATGAGCAGTTCTTC,CASSDQGSGNEQFF,TRBV2,TRBJ2-1,once,NA
TGTGCCTGGGATCCGGGACAGCGGACTGAAGCTTTCTTT,CAWDPGQRTEAFF,TRBV30,TRBJ1-1,NA,TRBD1
TGCGCCAGCAGCTATTGGCCGGGACTAGCGGGAGGTGGGGCCTCTGGGGCCAACGTCCTGACTTTC,CASSYWPGLAGGGASGANVLTF,TRBV5-1,TRBJ2-6,NA,TRBD2
TGTGCCAGCAGCCCTTACGGGAGGCCCTACGAGCAGTACTTC,CASSPYGRPYEQYF,TRBV14,TRBJ2-7,NA,TRBD2
TGTGCCAGCAGCTTGATTTTGGTCCGGGGCACTGAAGCTTTCTTT,CASSLILVRGTEAFF,TRBV5-6,TRBJ1-1,NA,NA
TGTGCCAGCAGCCCCCGCCCAGGACAGATATACGAGCAGTACTTC,CASSPRPGQIYEQYF,TRBV5-5,TRBJ2-7,few,NA
TGTGCCAGCAGCTTACTAGCTCAGCCCCAGCATTTT,CASSLLAQPQHF,TRBV7-2,TRBJ1-5,NA,NA
TGTGCCAGCAGCTTACGGACGGGGGGCACAGATACGCAGTATTTT,CASSLRTGGTDTQYF,TRBV11-2,TRBJ2-3,once,NA
TGTGCCAGTCCCCCTGGACAGGGTATTCGGAACACTGAAGCTTTCTTT,CASPPGQGIRNTEAFF,TRBV2,TRBJ1-1,few,TRBD1
TGTGCCTGGAGTGGAGGATCCGCTGGAAACACCATATATTTT,CAWSGGSAGNTIYF,TRBV30,TRBJ1-3,NA,NA
TGTGCCAGCAGCTCCCCGGTACTAGCGGGAGGTCTTGAGCAGTTCTTC,CASSSPVLAGGLEQFF,TRBV7-2,TRBJ2-1,once,TRBD2
TGTGCCAGCAGCTTGTTACAGGGGAACTATGGCTACACCTTC,CASSLLQGNYGYTF,TRBV5-6,TRBJ1-2,NA,TRBD1
TGTGCCTGGAGTACGGAGACAGGGTGGAACACTGAAGCTTTCTTT,CAWSTETGWNTEAFF,TRBV30,TRBJ1-1,NA,TRBD1
TGTGCCAGCAGCCGGATGGGACAGTCCGGTAAAGCTTTCTTT,CASSRMGQSGKAFF,TRBV5-6,TRBJ1-1,NA,TRBD1
TGCGCCAGCAGCTTGTCTCCCGGCGTCGGGGGGACCGGGGAGCTGTTTTTT,CASSLSPGVGGTGELFF,TRBV5-1,TRBJ2-2,NA,TRBD2
TGTGCCAGCACCCCCCCTGCAGGGCCACGATACCTCATCTCTGGAAACACCATATATTTT,CASTPPAGPRYLISGNTIYF,TRBV6-4,TRBJ1-3,NA,NA
TGTGCCAGCAGCGTTAGCGGCCTGCTACAGCCGTTATCTGGAAACACCATATATTTT,CASSVSGLLQPLSGNTIYF,TRBV9,TRBJ1-3,NA,NA
TGTGCCATCAGTGGCCAGGGCTATGGCTACACCTTC,CAISGQGYGYTF,TRBV10-3,TRBJ1-2,NA,NA
TGCAGCGTGGCAAAGGACAGCAGCACAGATACGCAGTATTTT,CSVAKDSSTDTQYF,TRBV29-1,TRBJ2-3,NA,NA
TGTGCCCGCTCACCACCGATGGGCAGTGGCCAAGAGACCCAGTACTTC,CARSPPMGSGQETQYF,TRBV18,TRBJ2-5,NA,NA
TGTGCCAGCAGCCAAGATGACAGGAGGTGGTATAGCAATCAGCCCCAGCATTTT,CASSQDDRRWYSNQPQHF,TRBV14,TRBJ1-5,few,NA
TGCGCCAGCAGCTTTAGGGGCGGGGTGGCAAAGGAGACCCAGTACTTC,CASSFRGGVAKETQYF,TRBV5-1,TRBJ2-5,NA,NA
TGCAGCGTTGCGGTGGACTACCACTCTGGGGCCAACGTCCTGACTTTC,CSVAVDYHSGANVLTF,TRBV29-1,TRBJ2-6,NA,NA
TGTGCCAGCAGTTCAAATCTGAGGTTAGGGGGCATCCAGGGGCCCCAGCATTTT,CASSSNLRLGGIQGPQHF,TRBV28,TRBJ1-5,NA,TRBD1
TGTGCCTGGAGAGACAGGGGCGCGACTAGGACTAATGAAAAACTGTTTTTT,CAWRDRGATRTNEKLFF,TRBV30,TRBJ1-4,once,TRBD1
TGTGCCAGCTCACCTATTCGGGAAGGGGGAGAGACCCAGTACTTC,CASSPIREGGETQYF,TRBV18,TRBJ2-5,NA,NA
TGTGCCAGTAGTACGGAACTATCGGGAAATCAGCCCCAGCATTTT,CASSTELSGNQPQHF,TRBV19,TRBJ1-5,few,NA
TGTGCCAGCAGCTTAGGGGGGGGGACATCAAGTCAGCCCCAGCATTTT,CASSLGGGTSSQPQHF,TRBV7-6,TRBJ1-5,NA,NA
TGCGCCAGCAGCCAAGTCGTGAGGAGCTCCTATAATTCACCCCTCCACTTT,CASSQVVRSSYNSPLHF,TRBV4-1,TRBJ1-6,NA,NA